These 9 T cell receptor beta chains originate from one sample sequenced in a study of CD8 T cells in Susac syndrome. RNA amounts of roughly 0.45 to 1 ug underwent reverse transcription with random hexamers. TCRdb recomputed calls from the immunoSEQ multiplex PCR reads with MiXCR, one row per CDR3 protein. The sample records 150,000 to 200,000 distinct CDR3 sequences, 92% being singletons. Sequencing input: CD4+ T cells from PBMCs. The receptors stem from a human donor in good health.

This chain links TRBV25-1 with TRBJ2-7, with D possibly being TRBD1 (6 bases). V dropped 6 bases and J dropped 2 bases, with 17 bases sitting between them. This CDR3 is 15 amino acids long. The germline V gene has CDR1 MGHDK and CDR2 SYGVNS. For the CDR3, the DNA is TGTGCCAGCAGCCCGACCTGGACAGACACCTACGAGCAGTACTTC. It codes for CASSPTWTDTYEQYF.

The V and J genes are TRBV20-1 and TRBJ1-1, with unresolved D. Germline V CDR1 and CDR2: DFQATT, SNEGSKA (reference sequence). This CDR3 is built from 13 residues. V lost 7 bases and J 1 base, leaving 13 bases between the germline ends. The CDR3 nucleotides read TGCAGTGGGCCAACGCCAAGGAACACTGAAGCTTTCTTT. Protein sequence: CSGPTPRNTEAFF.

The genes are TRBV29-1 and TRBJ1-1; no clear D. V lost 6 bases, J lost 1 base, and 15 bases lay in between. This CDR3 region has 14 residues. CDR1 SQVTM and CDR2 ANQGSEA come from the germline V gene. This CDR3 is CSVDKTVPNTEAFF. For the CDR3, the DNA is TGCAGCGTCGATAAGACCGTACCGAACACTGAAGCTTTCTTT.

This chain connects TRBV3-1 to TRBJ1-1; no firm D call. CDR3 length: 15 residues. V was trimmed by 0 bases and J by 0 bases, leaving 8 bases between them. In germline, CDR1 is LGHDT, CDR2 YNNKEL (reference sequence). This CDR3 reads CASSQDAGVNTEAFF. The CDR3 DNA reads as TGTGCCAGCAGCCAAGATGCGGGAGTGAACACTGAAGCTTTCTTT.

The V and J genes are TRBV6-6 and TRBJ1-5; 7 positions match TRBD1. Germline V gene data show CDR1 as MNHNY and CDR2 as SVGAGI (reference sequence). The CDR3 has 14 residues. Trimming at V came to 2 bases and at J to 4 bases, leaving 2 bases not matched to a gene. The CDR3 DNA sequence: TGTGCCAGCAGTTACCAGGGGGGGAATCAGCCCCAGCATTTT. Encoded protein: CASSYQGGNQPQHF.

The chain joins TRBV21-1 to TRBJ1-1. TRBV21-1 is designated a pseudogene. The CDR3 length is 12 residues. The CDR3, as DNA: TGTGCCAGCAGCAAAGGGAGAGCTGAAGCTTTCTTT. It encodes CASSKGRAEAFF.

Here the CDR3 reads CASSPLAQNTGELFF. CDR3 in DNA: TGTGCCAGCAGTCCTCTAGCGCAGAACACCGGGGAGCTGTTTTTT. This chain connects TRBV13 to TRBJ2-2; D is possibly TRBD2 (6 bases). V lost 6 bases and J lost 1, with 12 bases in between. CDR1 is PRHDT, CDR2 FYEKMQ, per germline (reference sequence). The CDR3 has 15 amino acids.

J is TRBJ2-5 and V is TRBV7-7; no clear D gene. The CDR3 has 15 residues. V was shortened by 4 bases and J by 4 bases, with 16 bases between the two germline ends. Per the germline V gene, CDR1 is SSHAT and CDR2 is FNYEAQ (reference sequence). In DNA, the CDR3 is TGTGCCAGCAGCTCTGGACGCGAATTCCTAGAGACCCAGTACTTC. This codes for CASSSGREFLETQYF.

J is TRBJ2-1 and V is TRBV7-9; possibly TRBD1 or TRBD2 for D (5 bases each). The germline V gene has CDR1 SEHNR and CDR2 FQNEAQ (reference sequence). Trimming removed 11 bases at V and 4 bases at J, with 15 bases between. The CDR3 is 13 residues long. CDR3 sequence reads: CALSGTTYNEQFF. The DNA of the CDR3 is TGTGCCTTATCCGGGACCACGTACAATGAGCAGTTCTTC. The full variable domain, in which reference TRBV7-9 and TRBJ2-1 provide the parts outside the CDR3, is DTGVSQNPRHKITKRGQNVTFRCDPISEHNRLYWYRQTLGQGPEFLTYFQNEAQLEKSRLLSDRFSAERPKGSFSTLEIQRTEQGDSAMYLCALSGTTYNEQFFGPGTRLTVL.